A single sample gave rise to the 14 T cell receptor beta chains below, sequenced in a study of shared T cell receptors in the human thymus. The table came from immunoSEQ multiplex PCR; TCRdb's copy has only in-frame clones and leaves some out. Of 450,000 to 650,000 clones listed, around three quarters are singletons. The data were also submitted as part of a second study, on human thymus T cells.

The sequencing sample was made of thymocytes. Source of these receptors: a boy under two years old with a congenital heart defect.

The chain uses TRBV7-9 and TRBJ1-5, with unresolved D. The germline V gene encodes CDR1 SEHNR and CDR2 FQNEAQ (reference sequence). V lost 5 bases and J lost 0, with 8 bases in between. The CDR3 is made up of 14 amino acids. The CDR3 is CASSRTDSNQPQHF. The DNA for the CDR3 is TGTGCCAGCAGCCGAACAGATAGCAATCAGCCCCAGCATTTT.

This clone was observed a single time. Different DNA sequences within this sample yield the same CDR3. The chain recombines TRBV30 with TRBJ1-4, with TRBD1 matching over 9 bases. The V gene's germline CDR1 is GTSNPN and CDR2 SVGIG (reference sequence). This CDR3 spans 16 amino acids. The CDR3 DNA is TGTGCGCGGGGGCTGGGGACAGGGTCAACTAATGAAAAACTGTTTTTT. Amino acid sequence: CARGLGTGSTNEKLFF.

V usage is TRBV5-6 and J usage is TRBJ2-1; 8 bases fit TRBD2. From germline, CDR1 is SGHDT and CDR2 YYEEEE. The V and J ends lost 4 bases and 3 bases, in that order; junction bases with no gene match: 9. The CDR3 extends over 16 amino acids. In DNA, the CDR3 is TGTGCCAGCAGCGAAAGCGGGAGAGGGGTCTACAATGAGCAGTTCTTC. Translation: CASSESGRGVYNEQFF.

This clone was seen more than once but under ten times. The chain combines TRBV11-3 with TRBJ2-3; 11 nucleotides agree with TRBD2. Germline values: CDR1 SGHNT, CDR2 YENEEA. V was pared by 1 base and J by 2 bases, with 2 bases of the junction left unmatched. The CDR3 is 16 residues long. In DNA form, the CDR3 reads TGTGCCAGCAGCTTAGCTAGCGGGAGGTACACAGATACGCAGTATTTT. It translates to CASSLASGRYTDTQYF.

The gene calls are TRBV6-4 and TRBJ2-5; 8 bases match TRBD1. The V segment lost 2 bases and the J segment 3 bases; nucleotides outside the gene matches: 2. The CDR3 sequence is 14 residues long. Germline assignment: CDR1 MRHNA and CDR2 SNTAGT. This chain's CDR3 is CASSDRTGKETQYF. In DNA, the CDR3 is TGTGCCAGCAGTGACCGGACAGGGAAAGAGACCCAGTACTTC.

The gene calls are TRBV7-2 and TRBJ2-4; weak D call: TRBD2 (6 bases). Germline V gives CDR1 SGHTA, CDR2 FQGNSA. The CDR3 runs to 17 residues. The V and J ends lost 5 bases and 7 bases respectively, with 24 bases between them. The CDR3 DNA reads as TGTGCCAGCAGCCGCGGACGGTTGGCTAGCGAGTGGAACATTCAGTACTTC. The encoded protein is CASSRGRLASEWNIQYF. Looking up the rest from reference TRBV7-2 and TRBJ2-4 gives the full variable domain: GAGVSQSPSNKVTEKGKDVELRCDPISGHTALYWYRQSLGQGLEFLIYFQGNSAPDKSGLPSDRFSAERTGGSVSTLTIQRTQQEDSAVYLCASSRGRLASEWNIQYFGAGTRLSVL.

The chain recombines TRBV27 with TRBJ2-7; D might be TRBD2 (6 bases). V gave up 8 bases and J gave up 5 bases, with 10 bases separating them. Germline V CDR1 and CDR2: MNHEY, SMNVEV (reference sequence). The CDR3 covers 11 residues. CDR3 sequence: CASPGVHEQYF. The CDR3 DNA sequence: TGTGCCAGCCCGGGAGTGCACGAGCAGTACTTC.

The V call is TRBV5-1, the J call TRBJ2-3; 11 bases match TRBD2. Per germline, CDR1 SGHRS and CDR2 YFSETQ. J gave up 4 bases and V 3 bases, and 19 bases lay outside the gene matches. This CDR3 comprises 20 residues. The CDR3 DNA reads TGCGCCAGCAGCTGGGGGACTAGCGGCCTAAGAAGGCTCGGGGCAGATACGCAGTATTTT. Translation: CASSWGTSGLRRLGADTQYF.

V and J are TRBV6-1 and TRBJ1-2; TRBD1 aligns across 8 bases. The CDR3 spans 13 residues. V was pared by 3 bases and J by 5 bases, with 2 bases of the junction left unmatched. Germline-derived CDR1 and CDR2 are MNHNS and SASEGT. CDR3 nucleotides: TGTGCCAGCAGTGAGGGACAGGCTTATGGCTACACCTTC. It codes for CASSEGQAYGYTF.

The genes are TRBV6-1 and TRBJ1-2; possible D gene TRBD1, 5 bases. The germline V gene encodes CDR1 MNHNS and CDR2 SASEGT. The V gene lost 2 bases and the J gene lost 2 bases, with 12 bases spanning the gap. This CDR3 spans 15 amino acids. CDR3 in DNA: TGTGCCAGCAGTGAATTAGGGGCCCTCAACTATGGCTACACCTTC. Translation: CASSELGALNYGYTF.

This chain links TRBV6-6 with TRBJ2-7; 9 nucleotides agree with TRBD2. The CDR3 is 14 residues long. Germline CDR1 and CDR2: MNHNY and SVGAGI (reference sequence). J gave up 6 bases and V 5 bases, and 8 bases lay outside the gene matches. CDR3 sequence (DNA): TGTGCCAGCAGTGGCGGGGGGGGGCCCTGCGAGCAGTACTTC. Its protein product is CASSGGGGPCEQYF.

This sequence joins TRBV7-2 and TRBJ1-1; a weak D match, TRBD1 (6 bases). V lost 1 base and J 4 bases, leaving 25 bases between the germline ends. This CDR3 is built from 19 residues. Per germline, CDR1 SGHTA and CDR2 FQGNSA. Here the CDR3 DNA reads TGTGCCAGCAGCTTAGAGCCCCGTTGGGGGGGCCAACGCGGCACTGAAGCTTTCTTT. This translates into CASSLEPRWGGQRGTEAFF. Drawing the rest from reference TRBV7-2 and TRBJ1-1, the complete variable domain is GAGVSQSPSNKVTEKGKDVELRCDPISGHTALYWYRQSLGQGLEFLIYFQGNSAPDKSGLPSDRFSAERTGGSVSTLTIQRTQQEDSAVYLCASSLEPRWGGQRGTEAFFGQGTRLTVV.

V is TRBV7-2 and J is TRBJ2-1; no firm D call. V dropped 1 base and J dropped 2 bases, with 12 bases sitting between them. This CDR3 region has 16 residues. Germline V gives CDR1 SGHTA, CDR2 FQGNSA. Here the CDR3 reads CASSLVSTQAYNEQFF. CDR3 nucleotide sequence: TGTGCCAGCAGCTTAGTTTCCACGCAGGCCTACAATGAGCAGTTCTTC.

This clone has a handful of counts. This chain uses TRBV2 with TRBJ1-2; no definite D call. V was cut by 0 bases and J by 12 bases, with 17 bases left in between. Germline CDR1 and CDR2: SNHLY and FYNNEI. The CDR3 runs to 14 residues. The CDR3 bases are TGTGCCAGCAGTGAAGCGCCGTGGAGGGAGGAAAACACCTTC. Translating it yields CASSEAPWREENTF.